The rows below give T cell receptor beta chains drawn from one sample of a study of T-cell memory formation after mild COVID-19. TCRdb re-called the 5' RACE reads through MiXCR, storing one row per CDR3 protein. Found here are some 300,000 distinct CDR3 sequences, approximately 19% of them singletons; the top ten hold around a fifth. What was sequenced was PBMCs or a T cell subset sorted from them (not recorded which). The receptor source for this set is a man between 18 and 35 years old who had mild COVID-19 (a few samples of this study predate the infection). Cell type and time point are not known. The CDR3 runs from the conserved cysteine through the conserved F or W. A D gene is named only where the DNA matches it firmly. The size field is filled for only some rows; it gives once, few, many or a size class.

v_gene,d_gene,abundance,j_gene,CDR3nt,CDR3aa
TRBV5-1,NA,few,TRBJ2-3,TGCGCCAGCAGACCATCCGGGACAGATACGCAGTATTTT,CASRPSGTDTQYF
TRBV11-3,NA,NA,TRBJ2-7,TGTGCCAGCAGCCGTTTAGGGTTCTACGAGCAGTACTTC,CASSRLGFYEQYF
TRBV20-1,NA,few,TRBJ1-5,TGCAGTGTTAGTAGCCTTAGCAATCAGCCCCAGCATTTT,CSVSSLSNQPQHF
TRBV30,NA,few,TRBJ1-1,TGTGCCTGGTTGAGGCGTGGGGCGCGTCGGAACACTGAAGCTTTCTTT,CAWLRRGARRNTEAFF
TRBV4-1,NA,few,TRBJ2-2,TGCGCCAGCAGCCAAGCCAGGACACCGAACACCGGGGAGCTGTTTTTT,CASSQARTPNTGELFF
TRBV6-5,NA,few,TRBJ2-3,TGTGCCAGCAGTTCGCCAGGGGCAGATACGCAGTATTTT,CASSSPGADTQYF
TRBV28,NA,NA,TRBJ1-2,TGTGCCAGCAGTTGGGGGGCAGGGAAATATGGCTACACCTTC,CASSWGAGKYGYTF
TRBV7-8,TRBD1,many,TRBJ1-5,TGTGCCAGCAGCTTAGCAGGACAGGGGGGGCAGCCCCAGCATTTT,CASSLAGQGGQPQHF
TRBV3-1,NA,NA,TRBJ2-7,TGTGCCAGCAGCCCGAACGCAGGGATCGCCTACGAGCAGTACTTC,CASSPNAGIAYEQYF
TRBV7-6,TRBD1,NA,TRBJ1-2,TGTGCCAGCAGCCATACAGGGGCCGGGGGCTACACCTTC,CASSHTGAGGYTF
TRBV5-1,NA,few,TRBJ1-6,TGCGCCAGCAGCTTGGAATCCAGGGGCTCCTATTCACCCCTCCACTTT,CASSLESRGSYSPLHF
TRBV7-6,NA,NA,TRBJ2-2,TGTGCCAGCAGCTTCACGGCCGGGGGCGGGGAGCTGTTTTTT,CASSFTAGGGELFF
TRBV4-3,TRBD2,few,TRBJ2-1,TGCGCCAGCAGCCAAGATTGGACTAGCGGACAATACAATGAGCAGTTCTTC,CASSQDWTSGQYNEQFF
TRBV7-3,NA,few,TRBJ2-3,TGTGCCAGCAGCTCACCCTGGGGAGGCACAGATACGCAGTATTTT,CASSSPWGGTDTQYF
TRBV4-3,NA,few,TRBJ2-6,TGCGCCAGCAGCCACAGGATCTCTGGGGCCAACGTCCTGACTTTC,CASSHRISGANVLTF
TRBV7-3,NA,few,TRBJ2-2,TGTGCCAGCAGCTTTACAGTAAACACCGGGGAGCTGTTTTTT,CASSFTVNTGELFF
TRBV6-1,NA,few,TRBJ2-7,TGTGCCAGCAGCCTCCCCGCAGGACGGACGGATGAGCAGTACTTC,CASSLPAGRTDEQYF
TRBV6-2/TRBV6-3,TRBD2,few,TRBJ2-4,TGTGCCAGCAGTCAGCCGACTAGCGGGCGGGACATTCAGTACTTC,CASSQPTSGRDIQYF
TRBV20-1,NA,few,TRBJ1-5,TGCAGTGCTAGGGGGGCCTCAGGGAGGTCCCAGCATTTT,CSARGASGRSQHF
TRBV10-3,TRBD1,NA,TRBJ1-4,TGTGCCATCACCGCCGACAGGGCGAACGAAAAACTGTTTTTT,CAITADRANEKLFF
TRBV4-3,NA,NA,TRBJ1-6,TGCGCCAGCAGCCTCCAGACAGGCAACTATTCACCCCTCCACTTT,CASSLQTGNYSPLHF
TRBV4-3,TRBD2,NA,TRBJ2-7,TGCGCCAGCAGCCAGGGACTAGCGGGGTCCTACGAGCAGTACTTC,CASSQGLAGSYEQYF
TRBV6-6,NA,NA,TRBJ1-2,TGTGCCAGCTACAGGGATGGCTACACCTTC,CASYRDGYTF
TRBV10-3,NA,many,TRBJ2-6,TGTGCCATCAGTGGAACAGGAGGGGCTGGGGCCAACGTCCTGACTTTC,CAISGTGGAGANVLTF
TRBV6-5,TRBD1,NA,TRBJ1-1,TGTGCCAGCAGAATTAACCCCGGGACAGGGATTTTGGAGGCTGAAGCTTTCTTT,CASRINPGTGILEAEAFF
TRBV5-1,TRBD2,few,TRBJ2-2,TGCGCCAGCAGCTTCCGCGGTAGCGGGGGACCCTACACCGGGGAGCTGTTTTTT,CASSFRGSGGPYTGELFF
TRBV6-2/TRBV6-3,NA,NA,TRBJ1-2,TGTGCCAGCAGTTACTCCTCCGGGACCCTTGGCTACACCTTC,CASSYSSGTLGYTF
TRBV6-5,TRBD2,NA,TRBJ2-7,TGTGCCAGCAACGACCTGGGTAGCGGGGAGTACGAGCAGTACTTC,CASNDLGSGEYEQYF
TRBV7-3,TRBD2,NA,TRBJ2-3,TGTGCCAGCAGCTTGCTAGCGGGGGGGGATACAGATACGCAGTATTTT,CASSLLAGGDTDTQYF
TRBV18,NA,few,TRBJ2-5,TGTGCCAGCTCACCACCAGCGACCCAAGAGACCCAGTACTTC,CASSPPATQETQYF
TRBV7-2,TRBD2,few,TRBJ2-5,TGTGCCAGCAGAAAGGCCCTAGCGGGGACCCAAGAGACCCAGTACTTC,CASRKALAGTQETQYF
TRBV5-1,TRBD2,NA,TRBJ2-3,TGCGCCAGCAGCTTGCGGGTGGCGGGGACTAGGCCAGATACGCAGTATTTT,CASSLRVAGTRPDTQYF
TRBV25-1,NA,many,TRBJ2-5,TGTGCCAGCGGTCAAGAGACCCAGTACTTC,CASGQETQYF
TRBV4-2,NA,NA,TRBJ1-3,TGTGCCAGCAGCGGGGCAGGCTCTGGAAACACCATATATTTT,CASSGAGSGNTIYF
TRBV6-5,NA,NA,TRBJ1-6,TGTGCCAGCAGTTACCCCCAGGCACCCCTCCACTTT,CASSYPQAPLHF
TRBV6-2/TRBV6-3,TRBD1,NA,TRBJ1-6,TGTGCCAGCAGCTTGGGACAGGGGGGTCCACCCCTCCACTTT,CASSLGQGGPPLHF
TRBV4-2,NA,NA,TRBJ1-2,TGTGCCAGCAGCCAAGATTATTGGACGGGGCCTAGCTATGGCTACACCTTC,CASSQDYWTGPSYGYTF
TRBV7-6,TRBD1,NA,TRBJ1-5,TGTGCCAGCAGCTCAGGGGGCCCTTACAATCAGCCCCAGCATTTT,CASSSGGPYNQPQHF
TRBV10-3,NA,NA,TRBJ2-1,TGTGCCAGCAGTCACGGGGTCAACGGAGAGCAGTTCTTC,CASSHGVNGEQFF
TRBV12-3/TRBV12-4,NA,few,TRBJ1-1,TGTGCCAGCAGCCCCGGGGAGGGGATGGGTACTGAAGCTTTCTTT,CASSPGEGMGTEAFF
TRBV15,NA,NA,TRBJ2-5,TGTGCCACCAGCAGTCCTTCGGGTTTGAGGGCCCAGTACTTC,CATSSPSGLRAQYF
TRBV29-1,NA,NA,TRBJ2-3,TGCAGCGCCCGAAGACAGGACACAGATACGCAGTATTTT,CSARRQDTDTQYF
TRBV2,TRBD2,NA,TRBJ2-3,TGTGCCAGCATCTTAGCGGGGGGGCCACTCGATACGCAGTATTTT,CASILAGGPLDTQYF
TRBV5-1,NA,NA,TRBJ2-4,TGCGCCAGCAGCCCCGGTGGACCTTTCCCCATTCAGTACTTC,CASSPGGPFPIQYF